This record looks at one T cell receptor beta chain sequence and its context. These data belong to a study of blood T cell repertoires in COVID-19. V trimming: 7 bases; J trimming: 2 bases; junction bases outside the gene matches: 8. The CDR3 totals 16 residues. The germline V gene encodes CDR1 LNHDA and CDR2 SQIVND (reference sequence). Sequencing used immunoSEQ multiplex PCR; TCRdb keeps in-frame clones, though not all of them. The sample comprises a few hundred thousand clones, just over 85% of which are singletons, and around 4.6% rests with the top ten. Living in about two dozen US areas, the participants were between about 18 and 100 years of age. Participant reports of clinical history set cohort assignment. Donors in Cohort 3 who had recovered were those with two negative PCRs, healthcare professional clearance, or resolution of their symptoms.

This chain links TRBV19 with TRBJ1-4; 9 bases map to TRBD1. The sample consisted of PBMCs or T cells enriched from blood (not recorded which). This receptor was obtained from a man aged 30-40 years who had recovered from COVID-19. In DNA, the CDR3 is TGTGCCAGTATCCCCGGACAGGGGAGGACTAATGAAAAACTGTTTTTT. It codes for CASIPGQGRTNEKLFF.